The following is a TCR beta chain sequence with its context. Its matching antigen is unknown. CDR3 length equals 15 residues. J gave up 0 bases and V 8 bases, and 8 bases lay outside the gene matches. The V gene's germline CDR1 is MNHEY and CDR2 SMNVEV (reference sequence). TCRdb re-derived calls from the RT-PCR reads in MiXCR, one entry per CDR3 protein. The profile shows approximately 530,000 distinct CDR3 sequences, 10% to 15% of them singletons. The data were obtained in a study of response to subunit inactivated influenza vaccine. Overall study findings and caveats: There was a suggestion from the authors that each seasonal influenza vaccination recruits few new T cells.

This sequence originates from a middle-aged man who received an inactivated influenza vaccine. Here the sequenced sample was PBMCs from blood, taken roughly 47 days after vaccination. The V gene is TRBV27, the J gene TRBJ2-7, with 9 bases identical to TRBD2. CDR3 sequence reads: CASSSSGVSSYEQYF. The CDR3 bases are TGTGCCAGCTCCTCTAGCGGGGTGAGCTCCTACGAGCAGTACTTC.